Below, 32 T cell receptor beta chains from the same sample are listed, as sequenced in a study of shared clonotypes between healthy human individuals. Generated by immunoSEQ multiplex PCR, the TCRdb table keeps only in-frame clones and is missing some. The profile shows about 1.1 million clones, about 80% of them singletons. Sequencing was carried out using memory CD4+ T cells from PBMCs. Subset specified: CD45RA-negative fraction. The origin of the receptors is a man aged 18-30 years in good health. Some clones in this sample may be carry-over from other donors' samples.

The rearrangement joins TRBV21-1 to TRBJ2-3. TRBV21-1 is a listed pseudogene. The CDR3 extends over 14 amino acids. CDR3 DNA: TGTGCCAGCAAAGGTCCCCTGGGGGACGATACGCAGTATTTT. Translating it yields CASKGPLGDDTQYF.

The chain employs TRBV28 and TRBJ2-5, with unresolved D. This CDR3 has 13 residues. CDR1 is MDHEN, CDR2 SYDVKM, per germline. V was shortened by 5 bases and J by 0 bases, with 7 bases between the two germline ends. CDR3: CASSRSDQETQYF. The CDR3 DNA is TGTGCCAGCAGTAGGTCGGACCAAGAGACCCAGTACTTC. The whole variable domain, remainder taken from reference TRBV28 and TRBJ2-5, is DVKVTQSSRYLVKRTGEKVFLECVQDMDHENMFWYRQDPGLGLRLIYFSYDVKMKEKGDIPEGYSVSREKKERFSLILESASTNQTSMYLCASSRSDQETQYFGPGTRLLVL.

This clone was found a few times. The rearrangement joins TRBV20-1 to TRBJ1-2; D ambiguous. CDR3 size: 11 residues. Trimming left V 3 bases short and J 5 bases short, with 7 bases between. Germline V CDR1 and CDR2: DFQATT, SNEGSKA (reference sequence). CDR3 sequence: CSASKRYGYTF. Here the CDR3 DNA reads TGCAGTGCTAGCAAACGGTATGGCTACACCTTC.

This CDR3 reads CSVVKTLLHRPETQYF. The CDR3 DNA reads TGCAGCGTTGTGAAGACTCTACTACATCGACCGGAGACCCAGTACTTC. The chain has TRBV29-1 and TRBJ2-5; D remains unclear. CDR3 length equals 16 residues. CDR1 and CDR2 (germline): SQVTM, ANQGSEA. V lost 4 bases, J lost 5 bases, and 23 bases lay in between.

The chain has TRBV6-6 and TRBJ1-5; D call uncertain. V lost 6 bases to trimming and J lost 4 bases, with 16 bases between them. Germline V gives CDR1 MNHNY, CDR2 SVGAGI (reference sequence). The CDR3 is 15 residues long. The DNA of the CDR3 is TGTGCCAGCAGATCCTGGGCCAGGCAAAATCAGCCCCAGCATTTT. This codes for CASRSWARQNQPQHF.

The chain joins TRBV10-3 to TRBJ1-5; D is ambiguous. The germline gives CDR1 ENHRY, CDR2 SYGVKD. The CDR3 has 13 amino acids. The V end lost 8 bases, the J end lost 0 bases, and 8 bases lay between the germline ends. In DNA form, the CDR3 reads TGTGCCATCGCCCCCTATAGCAATCAGCCCCAGCATTTT. As protein: CAIAPYSNQPQHF.

The chain carries TRBV28 and TRBJ2-1; tentatively, D is TRBD1 or TRBD2 (5 bases each). This CDR3 has 15 amino acids. The germline V gene encodes CDR1 MDHEN and CDR2 SYDVKM. Trimming left V 5 bases short and J 7 bases short, with 18 bases between. The CDR3 loop is CASSPGARAVNEQFF. The CDR3 nucleotides read TGTGCCAGCAGTCCCGGGGCCCGAGCGGTAAATGAGCAGTTCTTC.

This sequence joins TRBV2 and TRBJ2-1; 10 nucleotides match TRBD2. V was pared by 7 bases and J by 8 bases, with 8 bases of the junction left unmatched. The CDR3 extends over 14 amino acids. Germline V gene lookup returns CDR1 SNHLY and CDR2 FYNNEI. This chain's CDR3 is CASKGGLAFHEQFF. The CDR3, as DNA: TGTGCCAGCAAGGGGGGACTAGCGTTCCATGAGCAGTTCTTC.

The chain has TRBV28 and TRBJ2-3; 11 positions match TRBD1. Trimming at V came to 5 bases and at J to 3 bases, leaving 7 bases not matched to a gene. Germline V lookup: CDR1 MDHEN, CDR2 SYDVKM. This CDR3 spans 16 amino acids. The CDR3, as DNA: TGTGCCAGCAGTCCATTCGGACAGGGGGCAACAGATACGCAGTATTTT. As protein: CASSPFGQGATDTQYF.

The V and J genes are TRBV4-1 and TRBJ1-5, with TRBD1 matching 7 bases. The germline V gene encodes CDR1 MGHRA and CDR2 YSYEKL. CDR3 length: 15 residues. V dropped 4 bases and J dropped 7; count of bases not matched to a gene: 10. The CDR3: CASSLPDRPPQPQHF. CDR3 coding DNA: TGCGCCAGCAGCCTACCGGACAGGCCCCCCCAGCCCCAGCATTTT.

This clone was found once. The chain employs TRBV11-2 and TRBJ2-5, with unresolved D. V lost 4 bases, J lost 4 bases, and 4 bases lay in between. Germline CDR1 SGHAT, CDR2 FQNNGV. The CDR3 runs to 11 residues. In nucleotides, the CDR3 is TGTGCCAGCAGCTCCCTAGAGACCCAGTACTTC. Amino acid sequence: CASSSLETQYF.

V is TRBV28 and J is TRBJ2-7; no reliable D call. The CDR3 spans 12 residues. Germline CDR1 MDHEN, CDR2 SYDVKM. V dropped 2 bases and J dropped 6 bases, with 8 bases sitting between them. The CDR3 region has the DNA TGTGCCAGCAGTTTAACGGCACGCGAGCAGTACTTC. It is translated as CASSLTAREQYF.

The chain joins TRBV30 to TRBJ2-1; D may match TRBD1 or TRBD2 (5 bases each). Germline CDR1 is GTSNPN and CDR2 is SVGIG (reference sequence). V was cut by 6 bases and J by 6 bases, with 12 bases left in between. This CDR3 contains 12 residues. The CDR3, as DNA: TGTGCCTGCCCGGGGCATAGCAATGAGCAGTTCTTC. As protein: CACPGHSNEQFF.

Regarding this clone: Other DNA sequences from this sample encode an identical CDR3 as well. V gene TRBV5-4 combines with J gene TRBJ2-3; unclear D gene. Trimming removed 0 bases at V and 1 base at J, with 9 bases between. The V gene's germline CDR1 is SGHNT and CDR2 YYREEE (reference sequence). The CDR3 is made up of 15 amino acids. The CDR3 nucleotides read TGTGCCAGCAGCTTGGAGGGCCGAGGCACAGATACGCAGTATTTT. Its protein product is CASSLEGRGTDTQYF.

The J gene is TRBJ1-1, the V gene TRBV11-2; TRBD1 aligns across 10 bases. CDR1 SGHAT and CDR2 FQNNGV come from the germline V gene. Losses at the gene ends were 2 bases for V and 3 bases for J; bases not matched to a gene: 3. The CDR3 contains 15 residues. The CDR3 here is CASSLSGTGDTEAFF. CDR3 nucleotide sequence: TGTGCCAGCAGCTTATCCGGGACAGGGGACACTGAAGCTTTCTTT.

This chain uses TRBV5-1 with TRBJ1-2; 11 bases map to TRBD1. Unmatched junction bases numbered 8, after V lost 3 bases and J lost 7 bases. This CDR3 is built from 15 residues. Looked up from germline, CDR1 is SGHRS and CDR2 is YFSETQ. The CDR3 here is CASSSSGQGASGYTF. CDR3 nucleotide sequence: TGCGCCAGCAGCTCAAGTGGACAGGGGGCATCTGGCTACACCTTC.

The chain links TRBV5-1 to TRBJ2-5, with a weak D call TRBD2 (5 bases). V was pared by 6 bases and J by 2 bases, with 17 bases between. The CDR3 contains 15 residues. Germline assignment: CDR1 SGHRS and CDR2 YFSETQ. CDR3 loop: CASNRGSVLQETQYF. CDR3 DNA: TGCGCCAGCAACCGTGGGAGCGTCTTACAAGAGACCCAGTACTTC.

The chain joins TRBV5-6 to TRBJ1-2; 7 nucleotides line up with TRBD1. The CDR3 consists of 17 residues. V lost 0 bases, J lost 7 bases, and 15 bases stayed unmatched. Germline loops: CDR1 SGHDT, CDR2 YYEEEE. Here the CDR3 reads CASSLVRVRAGGAGYTF. In DNA form, the CDR3 reads TGTGCCAGCAGCTTGGTTCGGGTTCGGGCAGGGGGTGCTGGCTACACCTTC. Drawing the rest from reference TRBV5-6 and TRBJ1-2, the complete variable domain is DAGVTQSPTHLIKTRGQQVTLRCSPKSGHDTVSWYQQALGQGPQFIFQYYEEEERQRGNFPDRFSGHQFPNYSSELNVNALLLGDSALYLCASSLVRVRAGGAGYTFGSGTRLTVV.

V gene TRBV7-5 combines with J gene TRBJ2-7; the table calls TRBD2, which could not be checked here. TRBV7-5 counts as a pseudogene. The CDR3 sequence is 17 residues long. The CDR3 loop reads CVRSIITRLAGGYEQYF. For the CDR3, the DNA is TGTGTCAGAAGCATAATAACCCGACTAGCGGGGGGATACGAGCAGTACTTC.

This clone was seen once. This same CDR3 is encoded by further DNA sequences in the sample. The rearrangement links TRBV5-1 to TRBJ2-3; 8 positions match TRBD2. Unmatched junction bases numbered 2, after V lost 2 bases and J lost 3 bases. Germline V gene data show CDR1 as SGHRS and CDR2 as YFSETQ. This CDR3 comprises 14 residues. CDR3 DNA: TGCGCCAGCAGCTTACTAGCGGAAACAGATACGCAGTATTTT. Translated, it gives CASSLLAETDTQYF.

Only a few counts were recorded for this clone. Within the sample, other DNA sequences also encode this same CDR3. This chain connects TRBV6-1 to TRBJ2-5; D perhaps matches TRBD2 (6 bases). Trimming removed 0 bases from V and 3 bases from J, with 11 bases in between. There are 15 residues in the CDR3. The germline gives CDR1 MNHNS, CDR2 SASEGT. CDR3 residues: CASSEASLAEETQYF. CDR3 nucleotides: TGTGCCAGCAGTGAAGCGTCATTAGCGGAAGAGACCCAGTACTTC.

In this sample, this clone turned up once. The chain recombines TRBV27 with TRBJ2-1, with D possibly TRBD2 on 6 matching bases. V lost 5 bases and J lost 4, with 9 bases in between. CDR1 is MNHEY, CDR2 SMNVEV, per germline (reference sequence). The CDR3 totals 13 residues. The chain's CDR3 is CASSPTRYNEQFF. The CDR3 DNA sequence: TGTGCCAGCAGTCCGACTAGATACAATGAGCAGTTCTTC.

J is TRBJ1-5 and V is TRBV7-2; 8 bases are shared with TRBD1. Looked up from germline, CDR1 is SGHTA and CDR2 is FQGNSA. The CDR3 extends over 13 amino acids. Trimming at V came to 5 bases and at J to 10 bases, leaving 7 bases not matched to a gene. The CDR3 loop reads CASSPGQGQPQHF. The CDR3 nucleotides are TGTGCCAGCAGCCCCGGACAGGGACAACCCCAGCATTTT.

The J gene is TRBJ2-5, the V gene TRBV19; 7 positions agree with TRBD2. The CDR3 has 14 residues. Germline CDR1 is LNHDA and CDR2 is SQIVND (reference sequence). The junction had 5 bases not matched to a gene; V was cut back by 5 bases and J by 2 bases. This CDR3 is CASSRAGIQETQYF. The CDR3, as DNA: TGTGCCAGTAGTCGAGCGGGGATACAAGAGACCCAGTACTTC.

The gene calls are TRBV21-1 and TRBJ2-3; the table's TRBD2 call for D was not verified on the DNA. TRBV21-1 is a documented pseudogene. This CDR3 comprises 17 residues. CDR3 in DNA: TGTGCCAGCAGCAAAAAACCTAGCGGGAATTCCACAGATACGCAGTATTTT. It specifies CASSKKPSGNSTDTQYF.

A word on this clone: A far larger clone is just one base off, so this is likely a read error. The chain carries TRBV4-3 and TRBJ1-2; 10 nucleotides match TRBD1. The CDR3 extends over 18 amino acids. The germline V gene encodes CDR1 LGHNA and CDR2 YSLEER. The CDR3 loop is CASSQDLWAGTGEKGCTF. The CDR3 nucleotides are TGCGCCAGCAGCCAAGATTTGTGGGCCGGGACAGGGGAAAAAGGCTGCACCTTC.

The rearrangement links TRBV11-2 to TRBJ2-3; D gene uncertain. Trimming removed 0 bases at V and 0 bases at J, with 4 bases between. The CDR3 has 14 amino acids. Germline V lookup: CDR1 SGHAT, CDR2 FQNNGV. CDR3 in DNA: TGTGCCAGCAGCTTAGAGCGAAGCACAGATACGCAGTATTTT. This gives the protein CASSLERSTDTQYF.

Concerning this clone itself: A much larger clone lies a single base off, so this may be a read error. The J gene is TRBJ2-3, the V gene TRBV28; no definite D call. Germline V gene data show CDR1 as MDHEN and CDR2 as SYDVKM. The CDR3 runs 15 residues. The V gene lost 8 bases and the J gene lost 1 base, with 16 bases spanning the gap. The CDR3 protein is CASQTDGPGTDTQYF. CDR3 in DNA: TGTGCCAGCCAAACCGACGGGCCTGGCACAGATACGCAGTATTTT.

This clone appeared a single time. This chain connects TRBV7-9 to TRBJ1-6, with a possible D match to TRBD1 (5 bases). The germline V gene has CDR1 SEHNR and CDR2 FQNEAQ (reference sequence). The CDR3 sequence is 16 residues long. The V and J ends lost 4 bases and 9 bases respectively, with 19 bases between them. The CDR3 DNA sequence: TGTGCCAGCAGCTGGACCGGGACGCAAGAGGGTTCACCCCTCCACTTT. It yields the protein CASSWTGTQEGSPLHF.

The chain combines TRBV25-1 with TRBJ2-1; weak D call: TRBD2 (5 bases). Germline loops: CDR1 MGHDK, CDR2 SYGVNS. The CDR3 extends over 15 amino acids. V dropped 4 bases and J dropped 0 bases, with 10 bases sitting between them. CDR3 sequence reads: CASSGKRSSYNEQFF. The DNA for the CDR3 is TGTGCCAGCAGTGGAAAGCGGAGCTCCTACAATGAGCAGTTCTTC. Complete variable domain (other parts from reference TRBV25-1 and TRBJ2-1): EADIYQTPRYLVIGTGKKITLECSQTMGHDKMYWYQQDPGMELHLIHYSYGVNSTEKGDLSSESTVSRIRTEHFPLTLESARPSHTSQYLCASSGKRSSYNEQFFGPGTRLTVL.

On this clone itself: Other DNA sequences of this sample code for an identical CDR3. V gene TRBV28 combines with J gene TRBJ2-7; D perhaps matches TRBD2 (5 bases). This CDR3 region has 15 residues. V was pared by 2 bases and J by 0 bases, with 11 bases between. Germline CDR1 and CDR2: MDHEN and SYDVKM. CDR3 in DNA: TGTGCCAGCAGTTTAAGAGGGTTCCCCTCCTACGAGCAGTACTTC. Translating gives CASSLRGFPSYEQYF.

The chain is built from TRBV5-1 and TRBJ2-1, with 8 nucleotides matching TRBD2. The V segment lost 6 bases and the J segment 8 bases; nucleotides outside the gene matches: 10. The CDR3 totals 14 residues. Germline V gives CDR1 SGHRS, CDR2 YFSETQ. CDR3 loop: CASKVAGGRDEQFF. CDR3 nucleotides: TGCGCCAGCAAGGTGGCGGGAGGTAGAGATGAGCAGTTCTTC.